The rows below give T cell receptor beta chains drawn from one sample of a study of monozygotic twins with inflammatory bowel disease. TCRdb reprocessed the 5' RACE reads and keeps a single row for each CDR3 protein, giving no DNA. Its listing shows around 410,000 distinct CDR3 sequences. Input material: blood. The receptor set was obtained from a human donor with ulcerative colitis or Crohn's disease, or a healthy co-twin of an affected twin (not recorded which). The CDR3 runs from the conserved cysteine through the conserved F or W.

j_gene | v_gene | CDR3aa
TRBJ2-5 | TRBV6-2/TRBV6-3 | CASKFDQVTQYF
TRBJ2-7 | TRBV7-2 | CASSREAVYEQYF
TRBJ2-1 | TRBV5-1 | CASSLDARSYNEQFF
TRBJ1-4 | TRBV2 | CASSEALAGEKLFF
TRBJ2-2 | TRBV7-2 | CASSLVREGGELFF
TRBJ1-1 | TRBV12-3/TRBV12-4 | CASSSSVVTEAFF
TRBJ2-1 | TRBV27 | CASSLTQAGEQFF
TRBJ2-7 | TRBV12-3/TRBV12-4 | CASSWVSSYEQYF
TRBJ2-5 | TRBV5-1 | CASSLATGGWETQYF
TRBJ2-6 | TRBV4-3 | CASSQDSRRGAGANVLTF
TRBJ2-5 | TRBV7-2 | CASSLAVVRGQETQYF
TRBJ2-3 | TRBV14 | CASSQHINHPLSQYF
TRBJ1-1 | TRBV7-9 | CASSWGTGVNTEAFF
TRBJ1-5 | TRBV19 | CASSSDTERQPQHF
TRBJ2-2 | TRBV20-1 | CSARGDRGSTGELFF
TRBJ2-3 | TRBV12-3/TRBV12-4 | CASSENTDTQYF
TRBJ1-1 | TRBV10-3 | CAISMGSTEAFF
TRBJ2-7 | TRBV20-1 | CSARDYIRGQRLIYEQYF
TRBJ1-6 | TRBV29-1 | CRSRFGSPLHF
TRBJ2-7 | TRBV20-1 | CSADGQSPSYEQYF
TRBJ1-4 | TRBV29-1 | CSVGAVANEKLFF
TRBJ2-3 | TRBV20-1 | CSASLGTGTDTQYF
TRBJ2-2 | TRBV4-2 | CASSGRQGDTGELFF
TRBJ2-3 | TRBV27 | CASRTGNTDTQYF
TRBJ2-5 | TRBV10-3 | CAISELGQETQYF
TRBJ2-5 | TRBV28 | CASSSASGTSETQYF
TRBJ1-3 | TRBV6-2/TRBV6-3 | CASSFGDSKKGNTIYF
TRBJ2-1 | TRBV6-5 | CASSYSDPGLGPGNEQFF
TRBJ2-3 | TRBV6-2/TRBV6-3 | CASSYSDRGRGTDTQYF
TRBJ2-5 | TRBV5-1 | CASSLEGTEGETQYF
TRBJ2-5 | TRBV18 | CASSPFGGEETQYF
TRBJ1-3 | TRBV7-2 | CASSPLRGSGNTIYF
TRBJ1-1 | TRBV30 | CAWSRMVNTEAFF
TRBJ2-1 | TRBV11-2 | CASSLEGGALSSSYNEQFF
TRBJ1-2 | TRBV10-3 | CAITGDTYGYTF
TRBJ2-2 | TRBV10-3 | CAIRPGQGAAGELFF
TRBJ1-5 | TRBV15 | CATSRDRAVNQPQHF
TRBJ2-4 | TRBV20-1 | CSATGTGFSKNIQYF
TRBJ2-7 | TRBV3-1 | CASSQGPPYEQYF
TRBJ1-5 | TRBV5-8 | CASSSGLISNQPQHF
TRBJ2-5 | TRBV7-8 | CASSAQLGTVQETQYF
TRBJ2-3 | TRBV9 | CASSVDLAGGKDTQYF
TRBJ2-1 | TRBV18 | CASSPPGLAGVVEQFF
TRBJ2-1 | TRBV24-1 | CATGRQTNNEQFF
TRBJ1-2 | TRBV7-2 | CASSFGRAGYGYTF
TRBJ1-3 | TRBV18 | CASSPEVLGNTIYF
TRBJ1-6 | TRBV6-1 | CASSVSGYGNSPLHF
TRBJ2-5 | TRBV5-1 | CASSFRTQETQYF
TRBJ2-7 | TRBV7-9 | CASSSRLAGSYEQYF
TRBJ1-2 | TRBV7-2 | CASSKSLGEGQYYGYTF
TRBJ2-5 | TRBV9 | CASSVSLGETQYF
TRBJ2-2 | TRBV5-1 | CASSPEGVTGELFF
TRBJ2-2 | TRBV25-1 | CASSDERTATGELFF
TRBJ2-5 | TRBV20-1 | CSASPGTIQETQYF
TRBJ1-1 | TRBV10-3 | CAISEFSVSNTEAFF
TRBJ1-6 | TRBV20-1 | CSARDIDSNSPLHF
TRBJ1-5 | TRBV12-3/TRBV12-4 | CPSSSQGLYDQPQHF